This T cell receptor beta chain appears in the sequencing data of a study of blood T cell repertoires in COVID-19. About the study: Acute-phase and convalescent COVID-19 samples originated in the United States, Italy and Spain. PBMCs, B-cell-depleted T cells, or T cells were the source of the cDNA or gDNA that made up the material.

Seattle participants joined during active infection and were tracked over time. In the original workflow: The authors estimated nucleated cell counts from reference gene primer amplification. Clones were sequenced by immunoSEQ multiplex PCR, and TCRdb holds only the in-frame ones, with some missing. V and J calls plus clone size are reproduced from that table; the DNA served to infer D and trimming. Of approximately 300,000 clones listed, 75% to 95% are singletons. V trimming: 0 bases; J trimming: 10 bases; junction bases outside the gene matches: 8. Germline values: CDR1 KGHSH, CDR2 LQKENI. The CDR3 sequence is 15 residues long.

The origin of this receptor is a woman aged 25-40 years with COVID-19, enrolled during active disease. The chain combines TRBV18 with TRBJ2-1; the match to TRBD2 covers 8 bases. Sequences were obtained from peripheral blood. The CDR3 DNA follows: TGTGCCAGCTCACCACCGGGACTAGGTGAAGAGGAGCAGTTCTTC. Translating it yields CASSPPGLGEEEQFF.